The entry that follows covers one TCR beta chain sequence. The CDR3 extends over 16 amino acids. Donation came from healthy Caucasian individuals in Russia who were aged 6 to 90. Combining a sample-barcoded 5' primer with a J-beta primer mix, a second PCR ran for roughly 7 to 11 cycles. In TCRdb, the 5' RACE reads were re-called with MiXCR into one record per CDR3 protein. The sample lists approximately 1,000,000 distinct CDR3 sequences, 35% to 50% seen once, with approximately 20% in the top ten. This record belongs to a study of blood T cells in healthy people across ages. The sample was blood. The rearrangement links TRBV12-3 or TRBV12-4 to TRBJ2-7, with 11 bases lining up with TRBD2. The DNA end is more similar to TRBJ2-5, so the J call may be wrong. The sequence was obtained from a woman aged 55-70 years in good health. As DNA, the CDR3 is TGTGCCAGCAGTCCCCCTAGCGGGGGGATTCGGGGGACCCAGTACTTC. Translated: CASSPPSGGIRGTQYF.